Listed below are T cell receptor beta chains from one sample, sequenced in a study of Ad26.COV2.S vaccination and SARS-CoV-2 variants. Some clones are missing from TCRdb's copy, which holds only in-frame ones; the method was immunoSEQ multiplex PCR. The sample has some 390,000 clones, 75% to 90% seen once; the top ten hold about 2%. The sequenced sample was peripheral blood, obtained in a trial of Ad26.COV2.S vaccine versus placebo. These receptors all come from a person between 18 and 65 years old who received the Ad26.COV2.S COVID-19 vaccine or a placebo. Each CDR3 is given with its conserved first and last residue. A D gene is named only where the DNA matches it firmly. Not all rows give a size; the values are once, few, many and, for expanded clones, a class.

length	D	size	J	V	CDR3	DNA
11	NA	NA	TRBJ2-7	TRBV7-9	CASTRDYEQYF	TGTGCCAGCACGAGAGACTACGAGCAGTACTTC
14	NA	NA	TRBJ1-3	TRBV27	CASSPFLSGNTIYF	TGTGCCAGCAGTCCCTTCCTCTCTGGAAACACCATATATTTT
14	NA	NA	TRBJ1-5	TRBV6-5	CASGGGSPNQPQHF	TGTGCCAGCGGGGGGGGCTCCCCGAATCAGCCCCAGCATTTT
14	NA	NA	TRBJ2-1	TRBV11-2	CASSPKALYNEQFF	TGTGCCAGCAGCCCCAAGGCCCTTTACAATGAGCAGTTCTTC
13	NA	NA	TRBJ2-1	TRBV12-3/TRBV12-4	CASSFIRYNEQFF	TGTGCCAGCAGTTTCATCCGGTACAATGAGCAGTTCTTC
12	NA	NA	TRBJ2-2	TRBV12-3/TRBV12-4	CASRYGTGELFF	TGTGCCAGCCGGTATGGGACCGGGGAGCTGTTTTTT
14	NA	NA	TRBJ2-1	TRBV27	CASSLSSTYNEQFF	TGTGCCAGCAGTTTATCATCAACCTACAATGAGCAGTTCTTC
15	NA	NA	TRBJ2-4	TRBV28	CASSLGPGPKNIQYF	TGTGCCAGCAGCTTAGGACCGGGCCCAAAAAACATTCAGTACTTC
15	NA	NA	TRBJ1-6	TRBV6-1	CASSEALRLWSPLHF	TGTGCCAGCAGTGAAGCGCTCCGGTTGTGGTCACCCCTCCACTTT
15	NA	NA	TRBJ2-2	TRBV4-1	CASSQERGNTGELFF	TGCGCCAGCAGCCAAGAAAGGGGGAACACCGGGGAGCTGTTTTTT
14	NA	NA	TRBJ1-2	TRBV27	CASSPRGGSGGYTF	TGTGCCAGCAGCCCGAGGGGGGGCTCGGGTGGCTACACCTTC
15	NA	NA	TRBJ1-6	TRBV2	CASSVGGGLHSPLHF	TGTGCCAGCAGTGTGGGGGGGGGCCTTCATTCACCCCTCCACTTT
14	TRBD1	few	TRBJ1-5	TRBV6-5	CASRPGTGSRAQHF	TGTGCCAGCAGACCCGGGACAGGGAGTCGGGCCCAGCATTTT
16	TRBD2	NA	TRBJ2-7	TRBV4-1	CASSRGVSGSSYEQYF	TGCGCCAGCAGCCGGGGGGTTAGCGGGAGCTCCTACGAGCAGTACTTC
15	TRBD2	once	TRBJ2-1	TRBV6-5	CASSFLGGSGNEQFF	TGTGCCAGCAGTTTTCTTGGCGGGAGTGGCAATGAGCAGTTCTTC
17	TRBD2	NA	TRBJ2-3	TRBV5-6	CASSWTSGSNWADTQYF	TGTGCCAGCAGCTGGACTAGCGGGAGCAATTGGGCAGATACGCAGTATTTT
13	NA	NA	TRBJ1-2	TRBV12-3/TRBV12-4	CASSFSGNYGYTF	TGTGCCAGCAGTTTTTCAGGGAACTATGGCTACACCTTC
14	NA	once	TRBJ2-1	TRBV4-3	CASSQDLFGGEQFF	TGCGCCAGCAGCCAAGATCTATTTGGGGGGGAGCAGTTCTTC
14	TRBD1	NA	TRBJ1-5	TRBV19	CASSQTGGVQPQHF	TGTGCCAGTAGTCAAACAGGGGGCGTTCAGCCCCAGCATTTT
10	NA	once	TRBJ2-5	TRBV20-1	CSARLETQYF	TGCAGTGCCCGGCTAGAGACCCAGTACTTC
15	TRBD1	NA	TRBJ2-7	TRBV4-1	CASSLVRGTGGEQYF	TGCGCCAGCAGCCTCGTGAGAGGGACAGGGGGCGAGCAGTACTTC
18	TRBD2	NA	TRBJ2-4	TRBV7-8	CASSLGRLAGDPKNIQYF	TGTGCCAGCAGCTTAGGCCGACTAGCGGGAGACCCCAAAAACATTCAGTACTTC
14	NA	NA	TRBJ1-5	TRBV5-1	CASRQGIDGQPQHF	TGCGCCAGCAGACAGGGAATAGACGGTCAGCCCCAGCATTTT
15	NA	NA	TRBJ1-1	TRBV3-1/TRBV3-2	CASSLSGTMNTEAFF	TGTGCCAGCAGCCTCAGTGGAACCATGAACACTGAAGCTTTCTTT
15	NA	NA	TRBJ2-7	TRBV6-6	CASSYTPGEFYEQYF	TGTGCCAGCAGTTACACCCCCGGCGAGTTCTACGAGCAGTACTTC
14	TRBD1	NA	TRBJ2-7	TRBV5-5	CASSSTGGENEQYF	TGTGCCAGCAGCTCTACAGGGGGCGAAAACGAGCAGTACTTC
15	TRBD2	NA	TRBJ2-3	TRBV30	CAWSGASGRTDTQYF	TGTGCCTGGAGTGGGGCTAGCGGGAGGACAGATACGCAGTATTTT
12	NA	NA	TRBJ2-2	TRBV19	CASSVDTGELFF	TGTGCCAGTTCAGTGGACACCGGGGAGCTGTTTTTT
18	TRBD2	NA	TRBJ2-1	TRBV27	CASSSRFPGLAGTNEQFF	TGTGCCAGCAGTTCGCGCTTCCCGGGACTAGCGGGAACGAATGAGCAGTTCTTC
12	NA	NA	TRBJ2-2	TRBV12-5	CASGLVAGELFF	TGTGCTAGTGGTTTGGTTGCCGGGGAGCTGTTTTTT
15	NA	NA	TRBJ2-7	TRBV19	CASSASGLPLYEQYF	TGTGCCAGTAGTGCGTCGGGACTCCCCCTTTACGAGCAGTACTTC
18	NA	NA	TRBJ1-1	TRBV27	CASSSLALSQGLRTEAFF	TGTGCCAGCAGTTCCTTAGCCCTGTCGCAGGGGTTGAGAACTGAAGCTTTCTTT
13	NA	NA	TRBJ2-3	TRBV19	CASSRRGTDTQYF	TGTGCCAGTAGTAGGAGGGGCACAGATACGCAGTATTTT
13	NA	NA	TRBJ2-7	TRBV18	CASSRQDTYEQYF	TGTGCCAGCTCACGACAGGATACCTACGAGCAGTACTTC
14	NA	NA	TRBJ2-4	TRBV6-5	CASSRGVAKNIQYF	TGTGCCAGCAGTCGAGGGGTCGCCAAAAACATTCAGTACTTC
14	TRBD2	NA	TRBJ2-2	TRBV18	CASGLAESTGELFF	TGTGCCAGCGGACTAGCGGAGTCCACCGGGGAGCTGTTTTTT
12	NA	NA	TRBJ2-1	TRBV30	CAWSPSDNEQFF	TGTGCCTGGAGTCCCTCCGACAATGAGCAGTTCTTC
15	NA	once	TRBJ1-4	TRBV28	CASRRGGGLYEKLFF	TGTGCCAGCAGGAGGGGCGGGGGCCTCTATGAAAAACTGTTTTTT
15	NA	once	TRBJ1-4	TRBV5-4	CASSKTGQADEKLFF	TGTGCCAGCAGCAAGACAGGTCAAGCGGATGAAAAACTGTTTTTT
13	NA	NA	TRBJ2-3	TRBV4-3	CASSQDKGSPQYF	TGCGCCAGCAGCCAAGATAAGGGATCGCCCCAGTATTTT
15	NA	NA	TRBJ2-6	TRBV5-1	CASSLKVSGANVLTF	TGCGCCAGCAGCTTGAAAGTCTCTGGGGCCAACGTCCTGACTTTC
14	NA	NA	TRBJ2-7	TRBV15	CATSRVGRSYEQYF	TGTGCCACCAGCAGAGTCGGCCGCTCCTACGAGCAGTACTTC
14	TRBD1	NA	TRBJ2-5	TRBV5-1	CASSPGTGRETQYF	TGCGCCAGCAGCCCAGGGACAGGGAGGGAGACCCAGTACTTC